Each of the 25 T cell receptor beta chains below was sequenced from the same sample in a study of technical replicates of blood from a few donors. Measured with immunoSEQ multiplex PCR; TCRdb has only the in-frame clones, and not every one. The table has roughly 79,000 clones, approximately 96% seen once. Sequencing was done on a sample of T cells isolated from PBMCs. The receptor source for this set is a human donor in good health.

This chain uses TRBV7-9 with TRBJ2-2; 7 bases align to TRBD2. The CDR3 has 15 residues. Trimming at V came to 0 bases and at J to 4 bases, leaving 2 bases not matched to a gene. Per the germline V gene, CDR1 is SEHNR and CDR2 is FQNEAQ (reference sequence). CDR3 nucleotide sequence: TGTGCCAGCAGCTTAGCACTAGCGCGCACCGGGGAGCTGTTTTTT. This gives the protein CASSLALARTGELFF.

On this clone: One end of the junction fails to match germline, which may point to a read error. The gene calls are TRBV29-1 and TRBJ2-1, with 8 bases matching TRBD2. In germline, CDR1 is SQVTM, CDR2 ANQGSEA. The length of the CDR3 is 15 residues. The CDR3 sequence is CSVKDRAGVYNEQFF. The CDR3 DNA reads as TGCAGCGTTAAAGACAGAGCGGGAGTTTATAATGAGCAGTTCTTC.

The rearrangement uses TRBV7-8 and TRBJ2-3; TRBD2 matches at 9 bases. There are 15 residues in the CDR3. The V and J ends lost 3 bases and 0 bases, in that order; junction bases with no gene match: 1. CDR1 SGHVS and CDR2 FQNEAQ come from the germline V gene. The CDR3 loop reads CASSLREGSTDTQYF. The CDR3 region has the DNA TGTGCCAGCAGCTTGCGGGAGGGGAGCACAGATACGCAGTATTTT.

The chain carries TRBV2 and TRBJ2-3; D not resolved. The CDR3 has 13 residues. Per the germline V gene, CDR1 is SNHLY and CDR2 is FYNNEI. Trimming shortened V by 4 bases and J by 2 bases, and 7 bases separated the two germline ends. CDR3 sequence: CASSGPYTDTQYF. The CDR3 nucleotides read TGTGCCAGCAGTGGGCCTTACACAGATACGCAGTATTTT.

The chain combines TRBV30 with TRBJ1-5; D is unresolved. V was trimmed by 8 bases and J by 0 bases, leaving 26 bases between them. CDR1 and CDR2 (germline): GTSNPN, SVGIG (reference sequence). The CDR3 extends over 18 amino acids. Here the CDR3 DNA reads TGTGCCGTCTCCTTGGGCAGCTTAGCGTATAATAGCAATCAGCCCCAGCATTTT. Protein product: CAVSLGSLAYNSNQPQHF.

The chain employs TRBV7-3 and TRBJ1-2; a possible D gene is TRBD1 (5 bases). CDR1 is SGHTA, CDR2 FQGTGA, per germline. The CDR3 has 16 residues. V shed 4 bases and J shed 1 base, with 16 bases lying between them. In DNA, the CDR3 is TGTGCCAGCAGCTCCCGCGGAGGGGAGCTTAACTATGGCTACACCTTC. This encodes CASSSRGGELNYGYTF.

The rearrangement joins TRBV7-9 to TRBJ2-2; TRBD2 might be the D (6 bases). Germline V gene sequence: CDR1 SEHNR, CDR2 FQNEAQ (reference sequence). The CDR3 consists of 18 residues. V was pared by 2 bases and J by 0 bases, with 16 bases between. CDR3 amino acids: CASSLRRGIAANTGELFF. CDR3 nucleotides: TGTGCCAGCAGCTTAAGGCGGGGTATCGCGGCGAACACCGGGGAGCTGTTTTTT. Full variable domain (missing parts from reference TRBV7-9 and TRBJ2-2): DTGVSQNPRHKITKRGQNVTFRCDPISEHNRLYWYRQTLGQGPEFLTYFQNEAQLEKSRLLSDRFSAERPKGSFSTLEIQRTEQGDSAMYLCASSLRRGIAANTGELFFGEGSRLTVL.

This chain connects TRBV6-1 to TRBJ1-1; 7 nucleotides match TRBD1. Per the germline V gene, CDR1 is MNHNS and CDR2 is SASEGT. This CDR3 region has 14 residues. V dropped 1 base and J dropped 4; count of bases not matched to a gene: 3. CDR3 region: CASSEERGRTEAFF. The CDR3 region has the DNA TGTGCCAGCAGTGAAGAAAGGGGGCGCACTGAAGCTTTCTTT.

V gene TRBV4-1 combines with J gene TRBJ2-7; TRBD1 might be the D (5 bases). The V gene lost 3 bases and the J gene lost 1 base, with 10 bases spanning the gap. The CDR3 consists of 14 residues. The germline CDR1 and CDR2 sequences are MGHRA and YSYEKL. As DNA, the CDR3 is TGCGCCAGCAGCCATGGAGCAGGGTCCTACGAGCAGTACTTC. Amino acids: CASSHGAGSYEQYF.

The chain couples TRBV27 to TRBJ1-5; 12 bases fit TRBD1. V lost 8 bases and J lost 1; bases outside the gene matches: 9. This CDR3 has 17 amino acids. The germline V gene encodes CDR1 MNHEY and CDR2 SMNVEV (reference sequence). DNA for the CDR3: TGTGCCAGCGGTTCCGGGACAGGGGGCTCCAGCAATCAGCCCCAGCATTTT. Translation gives CASGSGTGGSSNQPQHF.

The table lists this clone with a count of one. V gene TRBV18 combines with J gene TRBJ2-3, with D possibly being TRBD1 (6 bases). V was clipped by 6 bases and J by 3 bases, with 16 bases between them. This CDR3 region has 15 residues. Germline V gene data show CDR1 as KGHSH and CDR2 as LQKENI. The CDR3 sequence is CASSNRQERTDTQYF. The CDR3 DNA sequence: TGTGCCAGCTCTAACCGACAGGAGAGGACAGATACGCAGTATTTT.

The chain uses TRBV6-5 and TRBJ2-2; possible D gene TRBD1, 6 bases. Germline V gene data show CDR1 as MNHEY and CDR2 as SVGAGI. CDR3 length: 14 residues. V was trimmed by 6 bases and J by 7 bases, leaving 15 bases between them. The CDR3 here is CASRRDTGGGELFF. As DNA, the CDR3 is TGTGCCAGCAGACGGGACACCGGCGGCGGGGAGCTGTTTTTT.

The V gene is TRBV9, the J gene TRBJ2-7, with a weak D call TRBD1 (6 bases). The CDR3 loop spans 14 amino acids. In germline, CDR1 is SGDLS, CDR2 YYNGEE. The germline V and J ends were trimmed by 4 bases and 6 bases, with 17 bases remaining between them. The CDR3: CASSQPGTPGEQYF. The CDR3 DNA reads TGTGCCAGCAGCCAACCGGGGACACCGGGCGAGCAGTACTTC.

The gene calls are TRBV7-9 and TRBJ1-1; 7 bases map to TRBD1. Germline CDR1 and CDR2: SEHNR and FQNEAQ (reference sequence). V lost 0 bases, J lost 10 bases, and 8 bases stayed unmatched. The CDR3 has 14 residues. The CDR3 is CASSLASTGRRAFF. Written as DNA, the CDR3 is TGTGCCAGCAGCTTAGCGTCGACAGGGCGAAGAGCTTTCTTT.

The genes are TRBV30 and TRBJ2-1; 11 bases line up with TRBD1. The V gene end was trimmed by 4 bases and the J gene end by 3 bases; junction bases not matched to a gene: 5. CDR3 length: 15 amino acids. CDR1 GTSNPN and CDR2 SVGIG come from the germline V gene (reference sequence). This CDR3 reads CAWKTGTGGYNEQFF. The DNA of the CDR3 is TGTGCCTGGAAAACCGGGACAGGGGGCTACAATGAGCAGTTCTTC.

The chain employs TRBV18 and TRBJ2-7; TRBD1 matches 8 bases. J gave up 7 bases and V 2 bases, and 7 bases lay outside the gene matches. Germline CDR1 is KGHSH and CDR2 is LQKENI. The CDR3 totals 14 residues. The CDR3 nucleotides read TGTGCCAGCTCACCAAGGACAGGGAGCTCTGAGCAGTACTTC. This encodes CASSPRTGSSEQYF. Filled out from reference TRBV18 and TRBJ2-7, the complete variable domain reads NAGVMQNPRHLVRRRGQEARLRCSPMKGHSHVYWYRQLPEEGLKFMVYLQKENIIDESGMPKERFSAEFPKEGPSILRIQQVVRGDSAAYFCASSPRTGSSEQYFGPGTRLTVT.

The V call is TRBV5-6, the J call TRBJ2-3, with D maybe TRBD2 (6 bases). This CDR3 is built from 13 residues. The ends were cut back, 3 bases at V and 5 bases at J, with 10 bases in the middle. In germline, CDR1 is SGHDT, CDR2 YYEEEE. The CDR3 DNA reads as TGTGCCAGCAGCTCCCCCGGGGGAGATACGCAGTATTTT. This codes for CASSSPGGDTQYF.

The CDR3 sequence is CASSAGRGLPTGTNTGELFF. The CDR3 DNA follows: TGTGCCAGCAGCGCCGGGAGGGGACTTCCAACGGGCACCAACACCGGGGAGCTGTTTTTT. The V call is TRBV9, the J call TRBJ2-2, with TRBD2 matching over 8 bases. This CDR3 comprises 20 residues. Germline trimming cut 3 bases from V and 2 bases from J; bases unmatched to any gene: 18. CDR1 and CDR2 (germline): SGDLS, YYNGEE.

This chain connects TRBV4-2 to TRBJ2-7; possibly TRBD2 for D (6 bases). The CDR3 totals 14 residues. V gave up 5 bases and J gave up 0 bases, with 11 bases separating them. Germline V gene lookup returns CDR1 LGHNA and CDR2 YNFKEQ. CDR3 sequence (DNA): TGTGCCAGCAGCGGAGGACTAAGCTCCTACGAGCAGTACTTC. Translated: CASSGGLSSYEQYF.

V usage is TRBV7-9 and J usage is TRBJ1-3; TRBD1 might be the D (5 bases). The germline gives CDR1 SEHNR, CDR2 FQNEAQ (reference sequence). The CDR3 runs to 13 residues. V was cut by 4 bases and J by 7 bases, with 11 bases left in between. CDR3 in DNA: TGTGCCAGCAGCTCAGGGATCCAGAACACCATATATTTT. It yields the protein CASSSGIQNTIYF.

The chain uses TRBV29-1 and TRBJ2-1; the match to TRBD2 covers 10 bases. The CDR3 spans 17 residues. V lost 6 bases, J lost 6 bases, and 17 bases stayed unmatched. Germline V gene data show CDR1 as SQVTM and CDR2 as ANQGSEA. The CDR3 loop is CSVAVGLLAGVGNEQFF. The CDR3 coding sequence is TGCAGCGTCGCAGTTGGCCTTCTAGCGGGAGTTGGCAATGAGCAGTTCTTC.

V is TRBV25-1 and J is TRBJ2-1; D is uncertain. Per germline, CDR1 MGHDK and CDR2 SYGVNS. With 4 bases removed from V and 8 bases from J, the gap between germline ends came to 6 bases. The CDR3 consists of 11 residues. The CDR3 DNA sequence: TGTGCCAGCAGTGCAAGCTATGAGCAGTTCTTC. Residues: CASSASYEQFF.

The chain is built from TRBV5-1 and TRBJ2-5; 10 positions match TRBD1. V dropped 0 bases and J dropped 5; count of bases not matched to a gene: 7. CDR1 and CDR2 (germline): SGHRS, YFSETQ. The CDR3 is 16 amino acids. The CDR3 loop reads CASSLGDRGSGETQYF. DNA of the CDR3: TGCGCCAGCAGCTTGGGGGACAGGGGATCGGGGGAGACCCAGTACTTC.

This clone appeared once. The chain recombines TRBV10-3 with TRBJ1-5; TRBD1 agrees at 8 bases. The CDR3 loop spans 14 amino acids. Germline loops: CDR1 ENHRY, CDR2 SYGVKD. J gave up 2 bases and V 6 bases, and 3 bases lay outside the gene matches. The CDR3 sequence: CAISGGQGNQPQHF. The CDR3 bases are TGTGCCATCAGCGGGGGACAGGGCAATCAGCCCCAGCATTTT.

The sample holds one count of this clone. The chain is built from TRBV6-5 and TRBJ2-1; TRBD2 matches 7 bases. J gave up 7 bases and V 2 bases, and 2 bases lay outside the gene matches. Germline V gene data show CDR1 as MNHEY and CDR2 as SVGAGI. The CDR3 is 13 residues long. The DNA for the CDR3 is TGTGCCAGCAGTTACGGGGGGGAGAATGAGCAGTTCTTC. It is translated as CASSYGGENEQFF.